These 14 T cell receptor beta chains were all obtained from the same sample, sequenced in a study of chemoradiotherapy in HPV16-positive cancers. TCRdb keeps only in-frame clones here, not all; method: immunoSEQ multiplex PCR. The profile shows 7,700 or so clones, about 63% of them singletons. This material was collected from a patient who underwent chemoradiotherapy. The receptors derive from a human donor with HPV-associated anogenital cancer.

The gene calls are TRBV18 and TRBJ1-3, with 8 bases fitting TRBD1. Germline lookup yields CDR1 KGHSH and CDR2 LQKENI. The J segment lost 2 bases and the V segment lost 2 bases, leaving 5 bases of the junction unmatched. The CDR3 has 16 residues. The CDR3 spells CASSPRTTGAGNTIYF. The DNA of the CDR3 is TGTGCCAGCTCACCAAGAACGACAGGGGCTGGAAACACCATATATTTT. The whole variable domain, remainder taken from reference TRBV18 and TRBJ1-3, is NAGVMQNPRHLVRRRGQEARLRCSPMKGHSHVYWYRQLPEEGLKFMVYLQKENIIDESGMPKERFSAEFPKEGPSILRIQQVVRGDSAAYFCASSPRTTGAGNTIYFGEGSWLTVV.

This chain uses TRBV30 with TRBJ1-2; D is possibly TRBD1 (6 bases). Germline values: CDR1 GTSNPN, CDR2 SVGIG (reference sequence). Trimming cost V 2 bases and J 6 bases, with 19 bases left between them. The CDR3 consists of 15 residues. CDR3 sequence (DNA): TGTGCCTGGAGTCCCACCTCGACAGGAGGCCATGGCTACACCTTC. This gives the protein CAWSPTSTGGHGYTF.

The chain couples TRBV19 to TRBJ1-3; D not resolved. The CDR3 covers 12 residues. The V end was cut by 3 bases, the J end by 3 bases, with 3 bases between. CDR1 is LNHDA, CDR2 SQIVND, per germline (reference sequence). The CDR3 spells CASSIGGNTIYF. In nucleotides, the CDR3 is TGTGCCAGTAGTATTGGTGGAAACACCATATATTTT.

V and J are TRBV7-9 and TRBJ2-2; no clear D gene. V was trimmed by 6 bases and J by 7 bases, leaving 15 bases between them. The germline V gene encodes CDR1 SEHNR and CDR2 FQNEAQ (reference sequence). CDR3 length: 14 amino acids. The CDR3 reads CASRPPGLGGELFF. The CDR3 nucleotides are TGTGCCAGCAGGCCTCCCGGCCTCGGCGGGGAGCTGTTTTTT.

V and J are TRBV18 and TRBJ1-2; no firm D call. Germline assignment: CDR1 KGHSH and CDR2 LQKENI. Trimming shortened V by 3 bases and J by 8 bases, and 10 bases separated the two germline ends. This CDR3 region has 12 residues. CDR3 protein: CASSPRTGGYTF. CDR3 in DNA: TGTGCCAGCTCACCCAGGACTGGCGGCTACACCTTC.

V and J are TRBV5-1 and TRBJ1-2; D is unclear. The CDR3 consists of 14 residues. The germline V and J ends were trimmed by 0 bases and 8 bases, with 14 bases remaining between them. CDR1 and CDR2 from the germline V gene are SGHRS and YFSETQ. The CDR3 protein is CASSLDRTTGGYTF. DNA of the CDR3: TGCGCCAGCAGCTTGGACCGGACCACGGGGGGCTACACCTTC.

The V gene is TRBV5-1, the J gene TRBJ2-5; TRBD1 might be the D (6 bases). This CDR3 contains 15 residues. The germline CDR1 and CDR2 sequences are SGHRS and YFSETQ. The V end was cut by 4 bases, the J end by 4 bases, with 17 bases between. For the CDR3, the DNA is TGCGCCAGCAGCACCGTCAGGGGAGTGCTAGAGACCCAGTACTTC. Its protein is CASSTVRGVLETQYF.

The rearrangement links TRBV30 to TRBJ1-2; a possible D gene is TRBD1 (5 bases). V lost 0 bases and J lost 8, with 13 bases in between. Per germline, CDR1 GTSNPN and CDR2 SVGIG (reference sequence). The CDR3 extends over 13 amino acids. The CDR3 sequence is CAWSVVEGEGYTF. The CDR3 DNA reads as TGTGCCTGGAGTGTAGTCGAAGGGGAAGGCTACACCTTC.

There are a few counts of this clone. This sequence joins TRBV30 and TRBJ1-6; 7 bases line up with TRBD1. In germline, CDR1 is GTSNPN, CDR2 SVGIG (reference sequence). The CDR3 consists of 13 residues. Unmatched junction bases numbered 3, after V lost 0 bases and J lost 10 bases. CDR3 amino acids: CAWSVLGGSPLHF. CDR3 DNA: TGTGCCTGGAGTGTATTAGGGGGCTCACCCCTCCACTTT.

This sequence joins TRBV28 and TRBJ2-5, with D perhaps TRBD1 (5 bases). The germline V and J ends were trimmed by 3 bases and 1 base, with 12 bases remaining between them. CDR3 size: 15 residues. Germline V gene sequence: CDR1 MDHEN, CDR2 SYDVKM. Written as DNA, the CDR3 is TGTGCCAGCAGTTTTAAAGGGGCCTTCCAAGAGACCCAGTACTTC. Its protein is CASSFKGAFQETQYF.

The chain links TRBV4-1 to TRBJ2-1, with D possibly TRBD1 on 6 matching bases. There are 16 residues in the CDR3. Per germline, CDR1 MGHRA and CDR2 YSYEKL. V lost 1 base, J lost 5 bases, and 15 bases lay in between. The CDR3 region is CASSQVAAGVNNEQFF. The CDR3, as DNA: TGCGCCAGCAGCCAAGTGGCCGCAGGGGTAAACAATGAGCAGTTCTTC.

The chain links TRBV18 to TRBJ2-3; the match to TRBD2 covers 9 bases. Trimming at V came to 3 bases and at J to 1 base, leaving 8 bases not matched to a gene. Looked up from germline, CDR1 is KGHSH and CDR2 is LQKENI. The CDR3 is 17 amino acids. CDR3 sequence reads: CASSPRRGGGGTDTQYF. In DNA, the CDR3 is TGTGCCAGCTCACCTCGACGAGGCGGGGGGGGCACAGATACGCAGTATTTT.

V gene TRBV7-9 combines with J gene TRBJ2-1; 8 positions agree with TRBD1. Trimming cost V 5 bases and J 6 bases; bases outside gene matches: 15. CDR1 and CDR2 (germline): SEHNR, FQNEAQ (reference sequence). CDR3 size: 17 residues. CDR3 sequence reads: CASSRQIQGGYRNEQFF. CDR3 DNA: TGTGCCAGCAGCCGTCAAATACAGGGGGGTTATCGCAATGAGCAGTTCTTC.

This chain uses TRBV19 with TRBJ1-1, with 7 bases aligning to TRBD1. The V segment lost 10 bases and the J segment 1 base; nucleotides outside the gene matches: 12. The CDR3 runs 15 residues. The germline V gene encodes CDR1 LNHDA and CDR2 SQIVND (reference sequence). In nucleotides, the CDR3 is TGTGCCACTTACCCAAACAGGGGCCAGAACACTGAAGCTTTCTTT. Residues: CATYPNRGQNTEAFF.